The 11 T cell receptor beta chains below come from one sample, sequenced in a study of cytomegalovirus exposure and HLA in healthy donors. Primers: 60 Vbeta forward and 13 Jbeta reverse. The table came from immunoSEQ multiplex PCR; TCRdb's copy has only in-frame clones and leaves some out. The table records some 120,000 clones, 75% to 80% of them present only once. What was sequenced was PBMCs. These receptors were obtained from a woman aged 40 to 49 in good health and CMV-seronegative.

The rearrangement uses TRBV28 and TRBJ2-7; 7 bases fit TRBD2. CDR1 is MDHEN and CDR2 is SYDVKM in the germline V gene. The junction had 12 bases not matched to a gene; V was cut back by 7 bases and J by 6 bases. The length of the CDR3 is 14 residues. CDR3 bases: TGTGCCAGCACCCAAACGGGAGGTTTCAGCGAGCAGTACTTC. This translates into CASTQTGGFSEQYF.

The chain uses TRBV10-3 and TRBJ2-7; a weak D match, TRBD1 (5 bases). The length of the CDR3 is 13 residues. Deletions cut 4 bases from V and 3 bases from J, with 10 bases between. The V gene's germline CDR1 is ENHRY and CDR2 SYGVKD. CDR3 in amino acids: CAISAGFDYEQYF. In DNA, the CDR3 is TGTGCCATCAGTGCAGGGTTCGACTACGAGCAGTACTTC.

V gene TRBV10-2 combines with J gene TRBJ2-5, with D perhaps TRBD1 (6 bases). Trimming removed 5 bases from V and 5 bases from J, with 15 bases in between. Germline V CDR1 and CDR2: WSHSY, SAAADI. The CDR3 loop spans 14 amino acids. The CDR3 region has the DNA TGCGCCAGCAGTACAGGGCCTTGGGGGGAGACCCAGTACTTC. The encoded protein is CASSTGPWGETQYF.

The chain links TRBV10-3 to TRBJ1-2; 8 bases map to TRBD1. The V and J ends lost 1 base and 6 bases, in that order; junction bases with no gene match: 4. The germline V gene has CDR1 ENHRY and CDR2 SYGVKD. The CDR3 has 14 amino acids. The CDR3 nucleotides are TGTGCCATCAGTGAGTTAGACAGGGGCAATGGCTACACCTTC. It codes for CAISELDRGNGYTF.

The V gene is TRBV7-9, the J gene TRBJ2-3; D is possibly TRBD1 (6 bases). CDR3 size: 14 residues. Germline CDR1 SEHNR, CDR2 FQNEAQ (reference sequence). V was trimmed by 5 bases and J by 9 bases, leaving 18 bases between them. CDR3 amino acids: CASSQDNRAGTQYF. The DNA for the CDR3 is TGTGCCAGCAGCCAAGATAACAGGGCCGGGACGCAGTATTTT.

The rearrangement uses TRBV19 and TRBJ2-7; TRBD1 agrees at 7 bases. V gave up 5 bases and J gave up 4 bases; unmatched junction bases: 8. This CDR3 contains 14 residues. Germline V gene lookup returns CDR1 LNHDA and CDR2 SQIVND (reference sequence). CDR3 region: CASSDRDSPYEQYF. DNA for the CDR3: TGTGCCAGTAGTGACCGGGACAGCCCTTACGAGCAGTACTTC. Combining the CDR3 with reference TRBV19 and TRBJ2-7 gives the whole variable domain DGGITQSPKYLFRKEGQNVTLSCEQNLNHDAMYWYRQDPGQGLRLIYYSQIVNDFQKGDIAEGYSVSREKKESFPLTVTSAQKNPTAFYLCASSDRDSPYEQYFGPGTRLTVT.

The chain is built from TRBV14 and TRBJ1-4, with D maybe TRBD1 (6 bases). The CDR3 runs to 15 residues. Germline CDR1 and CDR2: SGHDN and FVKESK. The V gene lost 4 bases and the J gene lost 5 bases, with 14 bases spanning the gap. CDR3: CASSRQPGTNEKLFF. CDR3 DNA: TGTGCCAGCAGCCGACAACCGGGGACAAATGAAAAACTGTTTTTT.

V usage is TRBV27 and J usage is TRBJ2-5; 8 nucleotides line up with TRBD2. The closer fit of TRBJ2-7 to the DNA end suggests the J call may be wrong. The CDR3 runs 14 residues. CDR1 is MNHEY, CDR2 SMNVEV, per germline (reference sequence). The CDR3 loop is CASSFSSGSYEQYF. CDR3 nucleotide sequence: TGTGCCAGCAGTTTCTCTAGCGGGTCTTACGAGCAGTACTTC.

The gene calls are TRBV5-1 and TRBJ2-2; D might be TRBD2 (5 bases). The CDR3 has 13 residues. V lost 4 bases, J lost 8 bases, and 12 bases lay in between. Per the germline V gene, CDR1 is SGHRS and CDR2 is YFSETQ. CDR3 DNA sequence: TGCGCCAGCAGCCTGATGGGAGAGGGGGAGCTGTTTTTT. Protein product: CASSLMGEGELFF.

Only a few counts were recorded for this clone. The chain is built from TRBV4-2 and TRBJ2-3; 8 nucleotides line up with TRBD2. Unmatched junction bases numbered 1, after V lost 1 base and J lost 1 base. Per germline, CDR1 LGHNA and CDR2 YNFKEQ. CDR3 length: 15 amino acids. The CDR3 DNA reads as TGTGCCAGCAGCCAAGCGGGAGGGGGCACAGATACGCAGTATTTT. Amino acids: CASSQAGGGTDTQYF.

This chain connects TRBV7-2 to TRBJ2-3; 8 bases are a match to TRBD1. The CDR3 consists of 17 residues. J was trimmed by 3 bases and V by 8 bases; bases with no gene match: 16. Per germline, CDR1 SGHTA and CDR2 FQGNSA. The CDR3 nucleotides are TGTGCCAGCGGCCGTCCCTTGGACAGGGTGGGGACAGATACGCAGTATTTT. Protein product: CASGRPLDRVGTDTQYF.